The present TCR beta chain was sequenced within a study of blood T cells in healthy people across ages. Study results and limitations: More naive CD4+ cells and higher diversity marked long-lived donors relative to aged donors. Without sorted subsets, naive and antigen-experienced compartments could not be conclusively compared.

CDR3 length equals 15 residues. Germline CDR1 and CDR2: SEHNR and FQNEAQ (reference sequence). V trimming: 7 bases; J trimming: 4 bases; junction bases outside the gene matches: 8. Comments on this clonotype: What it recognizes is unknown.

Primers used in a second PCR of about 6 to 12 cycles were a sample-barcoded 5' primer and a J-beta primer mix. MiXCR was run by TCRdb on the 5' RACE reads, yielding one entry per CDR3 protein. The table records about 1,600,000 distinct CDR3 sequences, around 39% of them present only once. Researchers isolated at least 7 million PBMCs per sample. Extraction yielded at least 6 micrograms of total RNA per sample. The J gene is TRBJ2-7, the V gene TRBV7-9, with 12 bases fitting TRBD1. The sequence was obtained from a woman aged 18-29 years in good health. Sequencing input: blood. The CDR3 region is CASTNRDRGRYEQYF. Here the CDR3 DNA reads TGTGCCAGCACAAACCGGGACAGGGGGCGATACGAGCAGTACTTC.